The 4 T cell receptor beta chains listed next were all sequenced from one sample in a study of chemoradiotherapy in HPV16-positive cancers. Repertoires were generated with immunoSEQ multiplex PCR, while TCRdb's copy carries only in-frame clones and drops some. The repertoire includes 9,500 to 15,000 clones, roughly 90% of them detected once, and over 2% sits in the top ten. This specimen was blood, taken from a patient who underwent chemoradiotherapy. The receptors were sampled from a human donor with HPV-associated anogenital cancer.

The V and J genes are TRBV4-3 and TRBJ2-7; 9 bases align to TRBD1. The germline CDR1 and CDR2 sequences are LGHNA and YSLEER. The CDR3 is 18 residues long. V dropped 2 bases and J dropped 2; count of bases not matched to a gene: 13. The CDR3 loop is CASSQMGPGTGIPYEQYF. CDR3 in DNA: TGCGCCAGCAGCCAAATGGGCCCCGGGACAGGGATCCCCTACGAGCAGTACTTC.

The J gene is TRBJ1-1, the V gene TRBV19; the D is unclear. CDR3 length: 15 residues. Germline assignment: CDR1 LNHDA and CDR2 SQIVND (reference sequence). With 5 bases removed from V and 1 base from J, the gap between germline ends came to 14 bases. CDR3 sequence reads: CASSPPRRQNTEAFF. For the CDR3, the DNA is TGTGCCAGTAGTCCCCCCAGGCGGCAGAACACTGAAGCTTTCTTT.

This clone has only one observation. V usage is TRBV5-1 and J usage is TRBJ1-2; 10 positions agree with TRBD1. The CDR3 contains 15 residues. The germline V gene has CDR1 SGHRS and CDR2 YFSETQ. The ends lost 2 bases at V and 2 bases at J; junction bases unmatched: 3. CDR3 bases: TGCGCCAGCAGCTTTGAGACAGGGGGCAACTATGGCTACACCTTC. Translating it yields CASSFETGGNYGYTF.

This clone occurred once. The CDR3 DNA reads as TGCGCCAGCGGTACAGGGGGCCACACACCTGAAGCTTTCTTT. Amino acids: CASGTGGHTPEAFF. The chain is built from TRBV5-1 and TRBJ1-1; 9 bases are a match to TRBD1. Germline CDR1 is SGHRS and CDR2 is YFSETQ. The CDR3 length is 14 residues. V dropped 7 bases and J dropped 6; count of bases not matched to a gene: 10.